This T cell receptor (beta chain) was sequenced during a study of OX40 agonist ivuxolimab in advanced cancers. Overall study: Therapy given before enrollment (anti-PD-1, anti-PD-L1 or anti-CTLA-4) was allowed, and over 35% had some. One hepatocellular carcinoma and a couple of cutaneous melanoma patients partially responded.

The CDR3 runs 16 residues. Trimming removed 4 bases from V and 2 bases from J; junction bases left unmatched: 5. In germline, CDR1 is SGHTA, CDR2 FQGTGA. Sequencing used immunoSEQ multiplex PCR; TCRdb keeps in-frame clones, though not all of them. The sample includes 73,000 or so clones, roughly 90% of them seen just once. This clone has just one count. The sample here was CD4+ or CD8+ T cells sorted from blood, taken in a trial of the OX40 agonist ivuxolimab. This clonotype was obtained from an adult with an advanced solid tumor such as melanoma, head and neck, liver or kidney cancer. The chain combines TRBV7-3 with TRBJ2-7, with TRBD2 matching 13 bases. This chain's CDR3 is CASSSGLAGVPYEQYF. As DNA, the CDR3 is TGTGCCAGCAGCTCAGGACTAGCGGGGGTACCCTACGAGCAGTACTTC. Drawing the rest from reference TRBV7-3 and TRBJ2-7, the complete variable domain is GAGVSQTPSNKVTEKGKYVELRCDPISGHTALYWYRQSLGQGPEFLIYFQGTGAADDSGLPNDRFFAVRPEGSVSTLKIQRTERGDSAVYLCASSSGLAGVPYEQYFGPGTRLTVT.